What follows is one T cell receptor (beta chain) and its context. This sample was included in a study of blood T cell repertoires in COVID-19. The germline CDR1 and CDR2 sequences are LGHDT and YNNKEL (reference sequence). The CDR3 has 20 amino acids. V gave up 4 bases and J gave up 1 base, with 28 bases separating them. In the original analysis: Cell counts per sample came from amplifying reference gene primers. Sequenced by immunoSEQ multiplex PCR; TCRdb stores in-frame clones only, minus some. D and trimming were read from the DNA, whereas the V and J calls and clone size are those reported in that table. The profile shows about 670,000 clones, 75% to 90% of them singletons.

Sequencing was done on a sample of peripheral blood. This chain links TRBV3-1 (or the pseudogene TRBV3-2) with TRBJ1-1, with unresolved D. This TCR was recovered from a woman aged 18-29 years with acute or convalescent COVID-19. As DNA, the CDR3 is TGTGCCAGCAGCCCGCGGGATCCTTTCCTGCATGTTTCCCCGAACACTGAAGCTTTCTTT. It translates to CASSPRDPFLHVSPNTEAFF.